The clone carrying this TCR beta chain was found many times. This sample was included in a study of identical twins' blood T cells. TCRdb processed the 5' RACE reads anew with MiXCR; each CDR3 protein has one entry. Of 300,000 to 450,000 distinct CDR3 sequences in the sample, 28% were seen once. The CDR3 spans 16 residues. Trimming pared 0 bases from V and 1 base from J, leaving 12 bases between. The germline V gene has CDR1 SGHDN and CDR2 FVKESK. The material sequenced was PBMCs. The V gene is TRBV14, the J gene TRBJ1-2; D unresolved. The sequence was collected from a woman between 18 and 50 years old in good health. The DNA of the CDR3 is TGTGCCAGCAGCCAAGAAGGGTTACGGAATAACTATGGCTACACCTTC. Amino acids: CASSQEGLRNNYGYTF.